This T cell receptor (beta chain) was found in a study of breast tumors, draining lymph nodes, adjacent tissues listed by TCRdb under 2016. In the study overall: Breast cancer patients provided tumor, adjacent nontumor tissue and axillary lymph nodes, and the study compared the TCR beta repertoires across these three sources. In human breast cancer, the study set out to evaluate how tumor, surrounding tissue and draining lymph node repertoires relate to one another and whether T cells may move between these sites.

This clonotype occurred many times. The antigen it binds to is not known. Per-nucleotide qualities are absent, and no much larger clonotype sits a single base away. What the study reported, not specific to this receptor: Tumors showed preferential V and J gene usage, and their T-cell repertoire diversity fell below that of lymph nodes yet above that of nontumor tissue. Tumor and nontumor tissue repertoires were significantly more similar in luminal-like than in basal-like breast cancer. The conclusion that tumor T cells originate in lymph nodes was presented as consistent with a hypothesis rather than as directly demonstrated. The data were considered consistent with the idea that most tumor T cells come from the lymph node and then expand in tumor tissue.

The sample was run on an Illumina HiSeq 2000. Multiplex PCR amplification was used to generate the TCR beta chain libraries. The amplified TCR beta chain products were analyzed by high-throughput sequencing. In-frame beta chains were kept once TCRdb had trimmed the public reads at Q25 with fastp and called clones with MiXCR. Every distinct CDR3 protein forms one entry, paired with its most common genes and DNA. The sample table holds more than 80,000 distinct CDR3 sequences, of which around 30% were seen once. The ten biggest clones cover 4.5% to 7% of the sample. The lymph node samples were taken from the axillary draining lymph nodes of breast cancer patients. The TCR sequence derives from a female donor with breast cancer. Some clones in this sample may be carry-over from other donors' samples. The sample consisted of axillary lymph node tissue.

The CDR3 region: CASSFTGTSRYEQFF. The bases are TGTGCCAGCAGTTTTACCGGGACTAGTCGCTATGAGCAGTTCTTC. Recombination linked TRBV5-4 to TRBJ2-1; the central 8 bases match TRBD2. Compared with germline, V lacks 5 bases and J lacks 8 bases; bases without a gene match: 12. From cysteine to phenylalanine, the CDR3 is 15 amino acids long. Left in the record is the CDR3 DNA by itself, 45 bases read in frame from the first base. Reading the germline V gene (reference sequence) gives CDR1 SGHNT and CDR2 YYREEE.